This TCR beta chain comes out of a study of T cell changes during pregnancy in multiple sclerosis. Profiled with immunoSEQ multiplex PCR; TCRdb holds only in-frame clones, not every one. The profile shows almost 65,000 clones, 92% of them singletons. V gave up 1 base and J gave up 4 bases, with 8 bases separating them. The CDR3 is made up of 13 amino acids. In germline, CDR1 is SGHNT, CDR2 YYREEE (reference sequence). The chain uses TRBV5-4 and TRBJ1-1; possibly TRBD1 for D (5 bases). This receptor was taken from a female donor with multiple sclerosis, enrolled in a pregnancy study. This material consisted of peripheral blood, taken in the first trimester of pregnancy. CDR3 loop: CASSLQGPTEAFF. The CDR3, as DNA: TGTGCCAGCAGCTTGCAGGGCCCCACTGAAGCTTTCTTT.